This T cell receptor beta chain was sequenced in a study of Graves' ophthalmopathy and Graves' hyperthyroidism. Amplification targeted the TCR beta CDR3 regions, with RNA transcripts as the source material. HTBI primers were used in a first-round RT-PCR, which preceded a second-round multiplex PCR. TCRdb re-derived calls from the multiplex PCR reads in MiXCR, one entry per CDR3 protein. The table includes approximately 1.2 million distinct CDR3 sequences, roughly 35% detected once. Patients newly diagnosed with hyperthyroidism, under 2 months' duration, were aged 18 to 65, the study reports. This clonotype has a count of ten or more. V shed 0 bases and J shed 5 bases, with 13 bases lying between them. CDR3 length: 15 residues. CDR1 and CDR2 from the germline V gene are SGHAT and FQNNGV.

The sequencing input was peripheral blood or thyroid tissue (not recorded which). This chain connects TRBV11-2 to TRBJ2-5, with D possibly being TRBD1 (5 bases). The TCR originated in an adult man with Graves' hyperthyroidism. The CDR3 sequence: CASSLDRGQTETQYF. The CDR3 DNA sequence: TGTGCCAGCAGCTTAGATAGGGGCCAAACTGAGACCCAGTACTTC. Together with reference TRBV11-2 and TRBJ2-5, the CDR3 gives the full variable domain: EAGVAQSPRYKIIEKRQSVAFWCNPISGHATLYWYQQILGQGPKLLIQFQNNGVVDDSQLPKDRFSAERLKGVDSTLKIQPAKLEDSAVYLCASSLDRGQTETQYFGPGTRLLVL.